This T cell receptor beta chain appears in the sequencing data of a study of cytomegalovirus exposure and HLA in healthy donors. Study-wide findings and caveats: CMV antigen specificity of a few CMV-associated chains was confirmed in vitro. When analyzed later, a missense DCLRE1C variant was found to be linked to TCR beta V- and J-gene trimming. TCR beta chains numbering more than 150 were designated cytomegalovirus-associated.

The CDR3 runs 16 residues. Trimming at V came to 1 base and at J to 2 bases, leaving 6 bases not matched to a gene. Germline V gives CDR1 SGHRS, CDR2 YFSETQ. For this clone: Its antigen remains unknown.

The PCR had 60 Vbeta and 13 Jbeta primers. Repertoires were generated with immunoSEQ multiplex PCR, while TCRdb's copy carries only in-frame clones and drops some. The profile shows roughly 120,000 clones, roughly 72% of them singletons. Sequenced sample: PBMCs. This receptor was identified in a woman between 50 and 59 years old in good health and CMV-seropositive. The chain recombines TRBV5-1 with TRBJ2-3; 8 positions match TRBD1. CDR3 protein: CASSLSGQGDTDTQYF. CDR3 DNA: TGCGCCAGCAGCTTGTCCGGACAGGGAGACACAGATACGCAGTATTTT.